These 9 T cell receptor beta chains originate from one sample sequenced in a study of cytomegalovirus exposure and HLA in healthy donors. With 60 Vbeta and 13 Jbeta primers, the PCR was carried out. Libraries were prepared by immunoSEQ multiplex PCR; TCRdb keeps only in-frame clonotypes and omits some of them. The data contain about 160,000 clones, 76% of them singletons. The sequencing sample was made of PBMCs. The receptors here all came from a female donor in good health and CMV-seronegative.

V gene TRBV5-1 combines with J gene TRBJ2-1; D possibly corresponds to TRBD2 (5 bases). CDR3 length equals 12 residues. Germline CDR1 SGHRS, CDR2 YFSETQ. Deletions cut 4 bases from V and 3 bases from J, with 5 bases between. CDR3 DNA sequence: TGCGCCAGCAGCGAGGGCTACAATGAGCAGTTCTTC. Protein: CASSEGYNEQFF.

This clone occurred once. The chain is built from TRBV2 and TRBJ2-5; 10 nucleotides match TRBD1. Trimming took 5 bases from V and 7 from J; bases not matched to a gene: 10. The germline V gene has CDR1 SNHLY and CDR2 FYNNEI. CDR3 length equals 15 residues. CDR3 sequence: CASSPTTGGLGTQYF. CDR3 nucleotides: TGTGCCAGCAGTCCGACGACAGGGGGCTTGGGGACCCAGTACTTC.

V usage is TRBV7-9 and J usage is TRBJ2-2; the D gene is possibly TRBD1 (6 bases). This CDR3 is 14 amino acids long. V gave up 5 bases and J gave up 8 bases, with 15 bases separating them. CDR1 and CDR2 from the germline V gene are SEHNR and FQNEAQ (reference sequence). CDR3 in amino acids: CASSLGQTAGELFF. The CDR3 DNA reads as TGTGCCAGCAGCCTCGGACAGACCGCAGGGGAGCTGTTTTTT.

J is TRBJ1-2 and V is TRBV18; no definite D call. V was clipped by 1 base and J by 14 bases, with 14 bases between them. The CDR3 extends over 12 amino acids. Germline V CDR1 and CDR2: KGHSH, LQKENI. The CDR3 sequence is CASSPQDRGETF. CDR3 bases: TGTGCCAGCTCACCACAGGATCGGGGTGAAACCTTC.

The rearrangement joins TRBV12-2 to TRBJ2-5; TRBD2 was called by the table and not checked on the DNA. TRBV12-2 is a pseudogene segment. The CDR3 is made up of 13 amino acids. Here the CDR3 DNA reads TGTGCAAGTCGCCCTCTAGGGAGAGGGACCCAGTACTTC. Its protein is CASRPLGRGTQYF.

The chain carries TRBV9 and TRBJ2-7, with 13 bases identical to TRBD2. This CDR3 contains 16 residues. The V gene's germline CDR1 is SGDLS and CDR2 YYNGEE. V gave up 0 bases and J gave up 1 base; unmatched junction bases: 1. The CDR3 protein is CASSVGGLAGSYEQYF. CDR3 DNA: TGTGCCAGCAGCGTAGGGGGACTAGCGGGGTCCTACGAGCAGTACTTC.

The chain links TRBV10-3 to TRBJ2-5; 7 bases are a match to TRBD1. CDR3 length: 13 residues. V shed 10 bases and J 5 bases; nucleotides not matched to a gene: 10. Germline V gene lookup returns CDR1 ENHRY and CDR2 SYGVKD. CDR3 sequence (DNA): TGTGCCACCGAACCGACAGGGACGGAGACCCAGTACTTC. It encodes CATEPTGTETQYF.

This clone was observed once. The V and J genes are TRBV4-3 and TRBJ2-7; D is undetermined. Germline assignment: CDR1 LGHNA and CDR2 YSLEER. V lost 0 bases and J 0 bases, leaving 9 bases between the germline ends. The length of the CDR3 is 15 residues. As DNA, the CDR3 is TGCGCCAGCAGCCAAGATCTGGCGGACTCCTACGAGCAGTACTTC. Protein product: CASSQDLADSYEQYF.

J is TRBJ1-1 and V is TRBV7-2, with D hard to call. The CDR3 covers 15 residues. V was trimmed by 6 bases and J by 3 bases, leaving 17 bases between them. Germline V lookup: CDR1 SGHTA, CDR2 FQGNSA. The CDR3, as DNA: TGTGCCAGCAGGGGGTGGTGGGAGCGGCACACTGAAGCTTTCTTT. The encoded protein is CASRGWWERHTEAFF.